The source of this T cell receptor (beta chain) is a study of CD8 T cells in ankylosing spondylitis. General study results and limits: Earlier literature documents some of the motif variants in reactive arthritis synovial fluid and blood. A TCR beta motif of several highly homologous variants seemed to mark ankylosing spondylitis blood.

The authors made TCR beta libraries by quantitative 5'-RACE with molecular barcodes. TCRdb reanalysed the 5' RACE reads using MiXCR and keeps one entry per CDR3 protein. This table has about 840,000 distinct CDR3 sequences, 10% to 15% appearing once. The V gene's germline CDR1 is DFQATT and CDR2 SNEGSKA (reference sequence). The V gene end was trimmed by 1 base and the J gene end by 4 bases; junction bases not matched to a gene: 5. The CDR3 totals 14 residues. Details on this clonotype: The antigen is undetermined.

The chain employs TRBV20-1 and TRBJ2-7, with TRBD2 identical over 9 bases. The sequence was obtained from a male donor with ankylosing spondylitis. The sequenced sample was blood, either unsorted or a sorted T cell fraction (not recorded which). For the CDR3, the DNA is TGCAGTGCTAGAGCACCACTAGCGGGTTACGAGCAGTACTTC. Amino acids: CSARAPLAGYEQYF.